Detailed here is one TCR beta chain. Germline CDR1 is MNHEY and CDR2 is SMNVEV (reference sequence). The CDR3 consists of 14 residues. Losses at the gene ends were 8 bases for V and 5 bases for J; bases not matched to a gene: 7. This specimen belongs to a study of blood T cell repertoires in COVID-19. Study-level background: The cDNA or gDNA used as material had been derived from T cells, B-cell-depleted T cells, or PBMCs.

Method: immunoSEQ multiplex PCR; TCRdb's copy keeps in-frame clones and lacks some. The sample has approximately 50,000 clones, more than 75% seen once; the top ten hold roughly a fifth. The sequencing input was peripheral blood. The genes are TRBV27 and TRBJ2-1; TRBD1 matches 9 bases. The receptor's source is a man aged 45 to 65 with active or convalescent COVID-19. CDR3 loop: CASRDRTGDNEQFF. The CDR3 coding sequence is TGTGCCAGCCGAGACCGGACAGGGGACAATGAGCAGTTCTTC.